This T cell receptor (beta chain) came from a study of regulatory T cells in long-lasting Graves disease. Noted time point: newly diagnosed GD, antithyroid drugs for less than 3 months. The TCR library was made from RNA that had been extracted from PBMCs in TRIzol. V shed 0 bases and J shed 2 bases, with 13 bases lying between them. The CDR3 has 16 amino acids. Germline V gene sequence: CDR1 SGHRS, CDR2 YFSETQ. Combining iRepertoire HTBI primers with Arm-PCR of CDR3 regions, the authors built TCR beta libraries. In TCRdb, the multiplex PCR reads were re-called with MiXCR into one record per CDR3 protein. In the table there are 350,000 to 450,000 distinct CDR3 sequences, approximately 15% of which are singletons. In the case of this clonotype: Its antigen is currently unknown.

Study-wide points: Relative to new patients (approximately 1,000), persistent patients exhibited greater sharing of public clonotypes (2,741).

Another study also made use of these data, one on T cells in Graves' hyperthyroidism and ophthalmopathy.

This sequence joins TRBV5-1 and TRBJ2-3; no firm D call. This receptor was identified in a woman aged 35 to 49 with Graves disease. The input for sequencing was peripheral blood mononuclear cells (PBMCs), taken at new diagnosis, from a patient treated with antithyroid drugs. The chain's CDR3 is CASSLGLPENTDTQYF. The CDR3 nucleotides read TGCGCCAGCAGCTTGGGGCTACCAGAGAACACAGATACGCAGTATTTT.